Below, one T cell receptor (beta chain) is given with its context. Its antigen is unknown. At one end, the junction sequence differs from germline, possibly due to a read error. The source of the sample is a study of T cell repertoires and HLA-DP antigens. Across the study: CD4+ T cells were cocultured with HeLa cells expressing HLA-DP. Sorted CD137+CD4+ samples averaged around 200 ng DNA; pre-culture CD4+ samples, 1,000 to 1,500 ng. General observations from the study: Total CD4+ responders were stimulated by HeLa antigen-presenting cells.

Untouched CD4+ T cells were bead-isolated from PBMC at approximately 98% purity. Generated by immunoSEQ multiplex PCR, the TCRdb table keeps only in-frame clones and is missing some. The sample lists about 110,000 clones, 80% to 95% seen once, with 0.25% to 0.3% in the top ten. CDR1 and CDR2 from the germline V gene are MNHEY and SVGAGI. The CDR3 contains 15 residues. The V call is TRBV6-5, the J call TRBJ1-1; D may be TRBD1 (5 bases). This TCR was recovered from a young woman in good health and CMV-seronegative. The sequenced sample consisted of CD4+ T cells from PBMCs. CDR3 loop: CASSYWGRAGTEAFF. Here the CDR3 DNA reads TGTGCCAGCAGCTACTGGGGCAGGGCGGGCACTGAAGCTTTCTTT.